One and the same sample provided the 18 T cell receptor beta chains below, sequenced in a study of blood T cell repertoires in COVID-19. Sequencing used immunoSEQ multiplex PCR; TCRdb keeps in-frame clones, though not all of them. The sample contains roughly 380,000 clones, 85% of which appear only once. The sequencing sample was made of peripheral blood. These receptors were taken from a woman between 18 and 30 years old with acute or convalescent COVID-19.

This chain joins TRBV28 and TRBJ2-5; TRBD2 matches at 9 bases. The V and J ends lost 3 bases and 2 bases, in that order; junction bases with no gene match: 13. This CDR3 comprises 18 residues. Germline V lookup: CDR1 MDHEN, CDR2 SYDVKM. The CDR3 protein is CASSFPWGAGGNQETQYF. CDR3 nucleotide sequence: TGTGCCAGCAGTTTTCCCTGGGGTGCGGGGGGGAATCAAGAGACCCAGTACTTC.

The V and J genes are TRBV19 and TRBJ2-6; weak D call: TRBD1 (5 bases). Germline assignment: CDR1 LNHDA and CDR2 SQIVND (reference sequence). This CDR3 is 15 amino acids long. V lost 0 bases and J 2 bases, leaving 5 bases between the germline ends. This CDR3 is CASSIEQAGANVLTF. In nucleotides, the CDR3 is TGTGCCAGTAGTATAGAACAGGCTGGGGCCAACGTCCTGACTTTC.

The chain uses TRBV7-8 and TRBJ1-5; 9 positions agree with TRBD1. Germline V gives CDR1 SGHVS, CDR2 FQNEAQ. There are 16 residues in the CDR3. V lost 5 bases and J lost 5; bases outside the gene matches: 10. Written as DNA, the CDR3 is TGTGCCAGCAGCGGTTGGACAGGGGAAGGGGATCAGCCCCAGCATTTT. This gives the protein CASSGWTGEGDQPQHF.

The chain has TRBV27 and TRBJ1-3, with D tentatively TRBD1 (5 bases). CDR1 and CDR2 from the germline V gene are MNHEY and SMNVEV (reference sequence). Trimming stripped 8 bases from V and 0 bases from J, with 23 bases between. The CDR3 is 18 residues long. The CDR3 loop is CASDRGRDSLSSGNTIYF. Written as DNA, the CDR3 is TGTGCCAGCGACCGGGGTAGGGACTCCTTGAGCTCTGGAAACACCATATATTTT.

V is TRBV5-6 and J is TRBJ1-1; D is unclear. This CDR3 has 15 amino acids. Germline CDR1 and CDR2: SGHDT and YYEEEE. Trimming stripped 4 bases from V and 0 bases from J, with 13 bases between. The CDR3 protein is CASSRRRILNTEAFF. The CDR3 DNA reads as TGTGCCAGCAGCCGGAGGCGGATCTTGAACACTGAAGCTTTCTTT.

This chain joins TRBV27 and TRBJ2-6, with TRBD1 matching over 7 bases. CDR1 and CDR2 from the germline V gene are MNHEY and SMNVEV (reference sequence). The CDR3 length is 15 residues. Unmatched junction bases numbered 6, after V lost 8 bases and J lost 2 bases. The CDR3 coding sequence is TGTGCCAGCGGCCCCAGGGGGACTGGGGCCAACGTCCTGACTTTC. Translated: CASGPRGTGANVLTF.

The V gene is TRBV6-2 or TRBV6-3, the J gene TRBJ2-7, with 8 bases aligning to TRBD2. After removal of 5 bases from V and 0 bases from J, the junction contained 15 bases not matched to a gene. Germline values: CDR1 MNHEY, CDR2 SVGEGT. The CDR3 has 18 residues. The CDR3 DNA is TGTGCCAGCAGTAAACTTCCCCACGGCGGGGGGCGCTCCTACGAGCAGTACTTC. Translating gives CASSKLPHGGGRSYEQYF.

This clone was counted a single time. J is TRBJ2-4 and V is TRBV7-3; D may be TRBD2 (6 bases). The CDR3 is 15 residues long. V was shortened by 5 bases and J by 6 bases, with 17 bases between the two germline ends. The germline V gene has CDR1 SGHTA and CDR2 FQGTGA. CDR3 DNA: TGTGCCAGCAGCCAAAACCCGGGAGTCGGAAACATTCAGTACTTC. Its protein product is CASSQNPGVGNIQYF.

This clone was observed once. V and J are TRBV5-1 and TRBJ2-5; a possible D gene is TRBD1 (5 bases). Trimming took 4 bases from V and 4 from J, leaving 17 bases between them. The CDR3 is 15 amino acids. The V gene's germline CDR1 is SGHRS and CDR2 YFSETQ. This CDR3 reads CASSLDQGWGETQYF. In nucleotides, the CDR3 is TGCGCCAGCAGCCTAGATCAGGGATGGGGAGAGACCCAGTACTTC.

This chain connects TRBV5-5 to TRBJ2-7, with a tentative D call TRBD2 (5 bases). The germline V gene has CDR1 SGHKS and CDR2 YYEKEE (reference sequence). CDR3 length: 14 amino acids. V was cut by 1 base and J by 2 bases, with 10 bases left in between. The CDR3 bases are TGTGCCAGCAGCTTGAGTGGAGGAGCCTACGAGCAGTACTTC. It encodes CASSLSGGAYEQYF. Variable domain in full (rest from reference TRBV5-5 and TRBJ2-7): DAGVTQSPTHLIKTRGQQVTLRCSPISGHKSVSWYQQVLGQGPQFIFQYYEKEERGRGNFPDRFSARQFPNYSSELNVNALLLGDSALYLCASSLSGGAYEQYFGPGTRLTVT.

The chain uses TRBV4-1 and TRBJ1-2; D perhaps matches TRBD1 (5 bases). V was cut by 1 base and J by 0 bases, with 9 bases left in between. Germline V gene sequence: CDR1 MGHRA, CDR2 YSYEKL. This CDR3 comprises 15 residues. In DNA form, the CDR3 reads TGCGCCAGCAGCCAAGCAGGGCTAGCTAACTATGGCTACACCTTC. Protein: CASSQAGLANYGYTF.

V and J are TRBV6-5 and TRBJ2-1; TRBD2 agrees at 8 bases. This CDR3 contains 14 residues. J gave up 5 bases and V 2 bases, and 2 bases lay outside the gene matches. CDR1 MNHEY and CDR2 SVGAGI come from the germline V gene. CDR3 in amino acids: CASSYGGGNNEQFF. Here the CDR3 DNA reads TGTGCCAGCAGTTACGGCGGGGGGAACAATGAGCAGTTCTTC.

The chain uses TRBV5-5 and TRBJ2-1, with 8 bases matching TRBD1. J lost 0 bases, V lost 10 bases, and 6 bases had no gene match. There are 14 residues in the CDR3. Looked up from germline, CDR1 is SGHKS and CDR2 is YYEKEE (reference sequence). Here the CDR3 reads CAGGQGASYNEQFF. The CDR3 coding sequence is TGTGCCGGCGGTCAGGGGGCCTCCTACAATGAGCAGTTCTTC.

This clone was observed a few times. The chain couples TRBV19 to TRBJ1-2; D gene unclear. Per germline, CDR1 LNHDA and CDR2 SQIVND (reference sequence). V lost 4 bases and J lost 3, with 15 bases in between. CDR3 length: 15 amino acids. CDR3 in DNA: TGTGCCAGTAGTAAACTAATGGCCTGGGACTATGGCTACACCTTC. Encoded protein: CASSKLMAWDYGYTF. Filled out from reference TRBV19 and TRBJ1-2, the complete variable domain reads DGGITQSPKYLFRKEGQNVTLSCEQNLNHDAMYWYRQDPGQGLRLIYYSQIVNDFQKGDIAEGYSVSREKKESFPLTVTSAQKNPTAFYLCASSKLMAWDYGYTFGSGTRLTVV.

The CDR3 reads CASSLAEVVNIQYF. CDR3 in DNA: TGTGCCAGCAGCTTAGCTGAGGTGGTGAACATTCAGTACTTC. J is TRBJ2-4 and V is TRBV7-2; no clear D gene. This CDR3 has 14 residues. CDR1 SGHTA and CDR2 FQGNSA come from the germline V gene. Trimming pared 0 bases from V and 7 bases from J, leaving 10 bases between. The whole variable domain, filled in from reference TRBV7-2 and TRBJ2-4, reads GAGVSQSPSNKVTEKGKDVELRCDPISGHTALYWYRQSLGQGLEFLIYFQGNSAPDKSGLPSDRFSAERTGGSVSTLTIQRTQQEDSAVYLCASSLAEVVNIQYFGAGTRLSVL.

The chain links TRBV28 to TRBJ2-7; TRBD1 matches at 7 bases. The CDR3 totals 15 residues. V trimming: 3 bases; J trimming: 3 bases; junction bases outside the gene matches: 8. Looked up from germline, CDR1 is MDHEN and CDR2 is SYDVKM. CDR3 DNA sequence: TGTGCCAGCAGTTTTATCGGGACAGAACGCTACGAGCAGTACTTC. The encoded protein is CASSFIGTERYEQYF.

The DNA of the CDR3 is TGTGCCAGCAGCTTAATCCGGGACAGGGGGCATTTCTCTGGAAACACCATATATTTT. Amino acid sequence: CASSLIRDRGHFSGNTIYF. The J gene is TRBJ1-3, the V gene TRBV7-3; 12 nucleotides match TRBD1. Germline V gene lookup returns CDR1 SGHTA and CDR2 FQGTGA. The CDR3 extends over 19 amino acids. Trimming took 1 base from V and 0 from J; bases not matched to a gene: 7.

The chain combines TRBV28 with TRBJ1-6; 9 bases map to TRBD1. V dropped 4 bases and J dropped 6; count of bases not matched to a gene: 7. The CDR3 loop spans 16 amino acids. The germline V gene encodes CDR1 MDHEN and CDR2 SYDVKM. The DNA for the CDR3 is TGTGCCAGCAGTTATACAGGGGGCAAGGGTAATTCACCCCTCCACTTT. Its protein product is CASSYTGGKGNSPLHF.